The following is a T cell receptor beta chain sequence with its context. Its antigen is currently unknown. Extracted RNA was reverse transcribed into cDNA, the sequencing template. Generated by immunoSEQ multiplex PCR, the TCRdb table keeps only in-frame clones and is missing some. Here the sample spans 130,000 or so clones, 86% being singletons. The sample comes from a study of CD8+ T cells in alopecia areata. CDR1 is SGHAT and CDR2 is FQDESV in the germline V gene (reference sequence). Trimming cost V 5 bases and J 0 bases, with 11 bases left between them. This CDR3 is built from 15 residues. The treatment: oral pan-JAK inhibitor, 5-10 mg twice daily. Sorting from PBMCs produced CD4+ and CD8+ T cells. Study-wide results and caveats: Significant decreases in scalp clonality and expanded CD8+ clones followed tofacitinib treatment. Lesional scalp, notably in alopecia totalis/universalis, had clonality above that of normal scalp. The presence of one nonresponder keeps the tie between baseline CD8+ expansion and response uncertain.

The V and J genes are TRBV11-1 and TRBJ2-1; D perhaps matches TRBD2 (6 bases). Material: CD8+ T cells sorted from blood, obtained at week 4, from a patient treated with tofacitinib. The clonotype comes from a human donor with alopecia areata. The CDR3 sequence: CASSLGGSSYNEQFF. The DNA of the CDR3 is TGTGCCAGCAGCCTCGGAGGGAGCTCCTACAATGAGCAGTTCTTC.